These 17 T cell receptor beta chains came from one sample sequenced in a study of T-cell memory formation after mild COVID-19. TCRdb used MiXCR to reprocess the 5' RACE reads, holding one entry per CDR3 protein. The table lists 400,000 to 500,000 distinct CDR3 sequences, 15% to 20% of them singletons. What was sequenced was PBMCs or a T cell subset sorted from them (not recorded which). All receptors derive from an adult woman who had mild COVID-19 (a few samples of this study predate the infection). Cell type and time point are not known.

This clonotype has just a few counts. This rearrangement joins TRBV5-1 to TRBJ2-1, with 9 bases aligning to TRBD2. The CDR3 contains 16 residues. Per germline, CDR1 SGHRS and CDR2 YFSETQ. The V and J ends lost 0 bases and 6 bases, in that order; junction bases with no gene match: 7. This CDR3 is CASSLVGLASLNEQFF. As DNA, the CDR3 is TGCGCCAGCAGCTTGGTGGGACTAGCCTCTCTCAATGAGCAGTTCTTC. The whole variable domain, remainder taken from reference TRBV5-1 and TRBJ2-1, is KAGVTQTPRYLIKTRGQQVTLSCSPISGHRSVSWYQQTPGQGLQFLFEYFSETQRNKGNFPGRFSGRQFSNSRSEMNVSTLELGDSALYLCASSLVGLASLNEQFFGPGTRLTVL.

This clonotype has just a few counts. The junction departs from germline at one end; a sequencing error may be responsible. This CDR3 reads CASSISAAYEQYF. In DNA form, the CDR3 reads TGTGCCAGCAGTATATCGGCGGCCTACGAGCAGTACTTC. This chain connects TRBV27 to TRBJ2-7; the D is unclear. The CDR3 consists of 13 residues. Germline V gene data show CDR1 as MNHEY and CDR2 as SMNVEV (reference sequence).

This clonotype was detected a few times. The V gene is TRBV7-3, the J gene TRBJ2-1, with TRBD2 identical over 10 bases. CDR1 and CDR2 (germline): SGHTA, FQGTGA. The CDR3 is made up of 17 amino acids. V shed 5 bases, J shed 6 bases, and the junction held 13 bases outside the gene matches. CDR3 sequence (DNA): TGTGCCAGCAGCCCTCAAGGGCCTAGCGGGGGTGGCAATGAGCAGTTCTTC. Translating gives CASSPQGPSGGGNEQFF.

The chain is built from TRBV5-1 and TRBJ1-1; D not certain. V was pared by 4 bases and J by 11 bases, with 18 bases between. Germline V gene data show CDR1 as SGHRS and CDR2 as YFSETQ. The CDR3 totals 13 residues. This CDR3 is CASSPARQTGAFF. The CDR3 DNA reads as TGCGCCAGCAGCCCCGCTCGACAAACTGGGGCTTTCTTT.

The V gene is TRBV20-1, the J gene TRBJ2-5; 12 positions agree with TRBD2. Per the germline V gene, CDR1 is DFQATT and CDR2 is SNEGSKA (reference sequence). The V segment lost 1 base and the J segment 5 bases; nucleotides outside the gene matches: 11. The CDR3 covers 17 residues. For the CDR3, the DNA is TGCAGTGCTAGAGGACAACTAGCGGGAGGCCCGGCGGAGACCCAGTACTTC. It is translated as CSARGQLAGGPAETQYF.

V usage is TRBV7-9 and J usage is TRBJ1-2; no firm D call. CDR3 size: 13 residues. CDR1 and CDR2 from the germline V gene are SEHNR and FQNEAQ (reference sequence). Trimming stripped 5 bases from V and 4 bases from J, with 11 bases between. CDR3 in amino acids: CASSADVGYGYTF. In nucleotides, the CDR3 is TGTGCCAGCAGCGCAGACGTAGGCTATGGCTACACCTTC.

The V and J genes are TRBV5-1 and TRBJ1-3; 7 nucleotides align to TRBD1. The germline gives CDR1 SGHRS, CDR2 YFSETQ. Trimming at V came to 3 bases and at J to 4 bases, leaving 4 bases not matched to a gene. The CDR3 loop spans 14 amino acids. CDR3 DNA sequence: TGCGCCAGCAGCTCACAGGGGCTCGGAAACACCATATATTTT. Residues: CASSSQGLGNTIYF.

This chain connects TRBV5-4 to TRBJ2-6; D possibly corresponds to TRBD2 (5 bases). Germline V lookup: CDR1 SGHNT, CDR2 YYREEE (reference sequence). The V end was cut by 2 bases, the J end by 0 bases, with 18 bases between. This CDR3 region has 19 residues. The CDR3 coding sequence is TGTGCCAGCAGCTTTGTTGCGGGTACATCTCTCTCTGGGGCCAACGTCCTGACTTTC. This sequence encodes CASSFVAGTSLSGANVLTF.

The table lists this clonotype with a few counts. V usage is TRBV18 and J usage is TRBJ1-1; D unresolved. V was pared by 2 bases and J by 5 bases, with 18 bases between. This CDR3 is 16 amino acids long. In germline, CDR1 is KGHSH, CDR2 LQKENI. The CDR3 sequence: CASSPSGRRLRTEAFF. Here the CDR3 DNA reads TGTGCCAGCTCACCATCGGGCCGACGACTGAGGACTGAAGCTTTCTTT.

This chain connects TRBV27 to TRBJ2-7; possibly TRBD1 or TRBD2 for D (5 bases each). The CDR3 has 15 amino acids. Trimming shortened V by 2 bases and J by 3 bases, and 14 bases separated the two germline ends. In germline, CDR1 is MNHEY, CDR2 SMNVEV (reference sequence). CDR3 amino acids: CASSLAGTSFYEQYF. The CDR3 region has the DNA TGTGCCAGCAGTTTAGCCGGGACCTCCTTCTACGAGCAGTACTTC.

CDR3 loop: CAGTGSNTGELFF. The CDR3 coding sequence is TGTGCCGGAACAGGATCGAACACCGGGGAGCTGTTTTTT. The chain employs TRBV6-6 and TRBJ2-2, with D perhaps TRBD1 (5 bases). The CDR3 runs 13 residues. V lost 11 bases and J 0 bases, leaving 10 bases between the germline ends. Germline V gene lookup returns CDR1 MNHNY and CDR2 SVGAGI (reference sequence).

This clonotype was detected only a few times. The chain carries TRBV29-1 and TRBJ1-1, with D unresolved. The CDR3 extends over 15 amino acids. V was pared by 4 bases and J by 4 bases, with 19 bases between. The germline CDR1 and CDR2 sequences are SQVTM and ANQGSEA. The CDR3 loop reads CSVAGSYGGTTEAFF. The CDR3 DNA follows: TGCAGCGTTGCTGGGTCGTATGGAGGAACCACTGAAGCTTTCTTT. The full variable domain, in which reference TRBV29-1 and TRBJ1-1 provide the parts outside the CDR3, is SAVISQKPSRDICQRGTSLTIQCQVDSQVTMMFWYRQQPGQSLTLIATANQGSEATYESGFVIDKFPISRPNLTFSTLTVSNMSPEDSSIYLCSVAGSYGGTTEAFFGQGTRLTVV.

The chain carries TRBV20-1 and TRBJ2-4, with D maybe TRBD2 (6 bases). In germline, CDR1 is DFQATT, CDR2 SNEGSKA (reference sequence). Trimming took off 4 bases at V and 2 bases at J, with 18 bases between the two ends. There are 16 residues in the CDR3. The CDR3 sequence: CSATAGGGGSKNIQYF. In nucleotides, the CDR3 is TGCAGTGCTACAGCCGGGGGAGGAGGGTCCAAAAACATTCAGTACTTC.

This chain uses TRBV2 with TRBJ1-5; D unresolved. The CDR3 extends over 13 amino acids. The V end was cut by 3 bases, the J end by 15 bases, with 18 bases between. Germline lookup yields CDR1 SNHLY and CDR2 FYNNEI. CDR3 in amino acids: CASSEGAARRPHF. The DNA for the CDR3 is TGTGCCAGCAGTGAGGGTGCGGCGAGGCGGCCGCATTTT.

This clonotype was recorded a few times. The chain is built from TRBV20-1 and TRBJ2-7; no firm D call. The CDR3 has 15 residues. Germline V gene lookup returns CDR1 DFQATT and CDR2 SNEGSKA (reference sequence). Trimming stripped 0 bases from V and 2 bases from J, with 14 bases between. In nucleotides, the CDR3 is TGCAGTGCTAGAGATCTCTCCCCGGATACCTACGAGCAGTACTTC. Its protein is CSARDLSPDTYEQYF.

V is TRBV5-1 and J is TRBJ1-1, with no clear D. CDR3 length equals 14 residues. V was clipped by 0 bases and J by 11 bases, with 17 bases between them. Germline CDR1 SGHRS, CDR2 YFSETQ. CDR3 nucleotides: TGCGCCAGCAGCTTGGCCTCTACCGTTAACGGCGCTTTCTTT. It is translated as CASSLASTVNGAFF.

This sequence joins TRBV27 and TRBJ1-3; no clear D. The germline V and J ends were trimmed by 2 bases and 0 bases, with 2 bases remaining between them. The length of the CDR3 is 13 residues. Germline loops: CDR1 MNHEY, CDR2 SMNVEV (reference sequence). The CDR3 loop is CASSLHSGNTIYF. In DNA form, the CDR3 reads TGTGCCAGCAGTTTACACTCTGGAAACACCATATATTTT.